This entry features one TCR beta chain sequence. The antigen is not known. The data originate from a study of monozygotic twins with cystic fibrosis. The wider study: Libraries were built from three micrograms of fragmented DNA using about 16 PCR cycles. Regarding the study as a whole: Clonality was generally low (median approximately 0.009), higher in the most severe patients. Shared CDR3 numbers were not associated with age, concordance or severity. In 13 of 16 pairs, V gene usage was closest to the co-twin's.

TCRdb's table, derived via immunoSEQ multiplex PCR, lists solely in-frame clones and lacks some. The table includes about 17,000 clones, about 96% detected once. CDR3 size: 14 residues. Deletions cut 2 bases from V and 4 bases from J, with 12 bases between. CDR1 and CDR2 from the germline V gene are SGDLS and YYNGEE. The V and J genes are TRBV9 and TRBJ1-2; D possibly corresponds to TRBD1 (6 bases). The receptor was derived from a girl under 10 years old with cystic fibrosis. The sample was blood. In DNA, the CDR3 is TGTGCCAGCAGCGTGGGAGGGGGAACCTATGGCTACACCTTC. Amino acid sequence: CASSVGGGTYGYTF. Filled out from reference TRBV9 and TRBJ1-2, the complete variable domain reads DSGVTQTPKHLITATGQRVTLRCSPRSGDLSVYWYQQSLDQGLQFLIQYYNGEERAKGNILERFSAQQFPDLHSELNLSSLELGDSALYFCASSVGGGTYGYTFGSGTRLTVV.